Sequencing of this T cell receptor (beta chain) was carried out in a study of cytomegalovirus exposure and HLA in healthy donors. Study results and caveats: The authors later found TCR association rates varying by HLA locus, with DRB1 most and HLA-C fewest. A later analysis linked some 17,000 TCR beta sequences to HLA alleles at 0.05 false discovery rate. A later analysis, which compared TCR beta chains of equal frequency, found the HLA-associated ones more clonally expanded. A missense variant in DCLRE1C was later tied to TCR beta V- and J-gene trimming.

Both 60 Vbeta primers and 13 Jbeta primers went into the PCR. This table comes from immunoSEQ multiplex PCR, and its TCRdb copy is limited to in-frame clones, with some not included. Seen in this sample are 30,000 to 40,000 clones; the ten most common clones hold 3% to 3.5%. Germline lookup yields CDR1 LNHNV and CDR2 YYDKDF (reference sequence). With V trimmed by 2 bases and J by 5 bases, 9 bases remained unmatched. The CDR3 is made up of 16 amino acids. About this clone: What it binds is unknown.

Sequences were obtained from PBMCs. This chain uses TRBV15 with TRBJ1-5, with 7 bases matching TRBD1. This clonotype was obtained from a woman in her thirties or forties in good health and CMV-seropositive. CDR3: CATSRPGAGGDQPQHF. The CDR3 nucleotides are TGTGCCACCAGCAGACCTGGTGCAGGGGGAGATCAGCCCCAGCATTTT.